The source of this TCR beta chain is a study of CD8+CD57+ T cells in acquired aplastic anemia. At the level of the study: The DNA of sorted CD4+ and CD8+ cells averaged roughly 3.2 ug.

Overall study results and limits: Patients and controls turned out to have some 30 CD8+ CDR3 sequences in common. Any difference that existed in CD8+ Simpson's diversity between patients and controls was not significant.

Flow cytometry had shown expanded CD8+CD57+ cells in the patients chosen for sequencing. The CDR3 is 12 residues long. Germline V gene data show CDR1 as DFQATT and CDR2 as SNEGSKA (reference sequence). Notes on this clonotype: Its antigen is not identified. A read error may produce the germline difference seen at one junction end.

Investigators profiled TCR beta VDJ and CDR3 from genomic DNA template. TCRdb redid the calling of the reads with MiXCR, one entry per CDR3 protein. The repertoire holds 270,000 or so distinct CDR3 sequences, 82% seen once, with 42% in the top ten. The sample was sorted CD4+, CD8+, or CD8+CD57+ T cells (not recorded which) from PBMCs. The chain is built from TRBV20-1 and TRBJ2-7; no reliable D call. The sequence came from a human donor with aplastic anemia. CDR3 residues: CSVKDESVEEYF. The CDR3 nucleotides read TGCAGCGTTAAAGATGAAAGTGTCGAGGAGTACTTC.